This entry lists 18 T cell receptor beta chains sequenced from one sample in a study of T cells after somatic rescue of genetic block (TCRdb year 2020). Library preparation employed the immunoSEQ multiplex PCR assay. Sourced from immuneACCESS, this table was stored by TCRdb with only in-frame sequences that have V and J called. A share of the clones is absent; for the studies checked, an unresolved V gene accounts for under half, and the remainder has no known explanation. The sample includes approximately 110,000 clones, with about 89% observed a single time. Of the sample, over 1.1% is held by the ten largest clones. The sample comprised peripheral blood mononuclear cells (PBMCs). The receptors shown here come from a woman aged 18-29 years.

The chain employs TRBV14 and TRBJ2-7; D gene ambiguous. Germline V lookup: CDR1 SGHDN, CDR2 FVKESK. The CDR3 has 13 amino acids. V dropped 4 bases and J dropped 4 bases, with 11 bases sitting between them. CDR3 amino acids: CASSLYSTYEQYF. The CDR3, as DNA: TGTGCCAGCAGCCTATACTCGACATACGAGCAGTACTTC. The entire variable domain, with the rest obtained from reference TRBV14 and TRBJ2-7, is as follows: EAGVTQFPSHSVIEKGQTVTLRCDPISGHDNLYWYRRVMGKEIKFLLHFVKESKQDESGMPNNRFLAERTGGTYSTLKVQPAELEDSGVYFCASSLYSTYEQYFGPGTRLTVT.

The chain combines TRBV4-1 with TRBJ1-1; no clear D gene. Between the trimmed V and J ends, which lost 3 bases and 8 bases, there was a span of 16 bases. Germline-derived CDR1 and CDR2 are MGHRA and YSYEKL. The CDR3 covers 14 residues. CDR3 loop: CASSHHGVEREAFF. DNA of the CDR3: TGCGCCAGCAGCCACCACGGGGTTGAACGGGAAGCTTTCTTT.

This clone has just a few counts. The V call is TRBV29-1, the J call TRBJ1-1; 7 bases line up with TRBD1. The V gene end was trimmed by 7 bases and the J gene end by 8 bases; junction bases not matched to a gene: 4. The CDR3 is made up of 10 amino acids. Per the germline V gene, CDR1 is SQVTM and CDR2 is ANQGSEA. CDR3 protein: CSGYRGEAFF. As DNA, the CDR3 is TGCAGCGGTTACAGGGGAGAAGCTTTCTTT.

The chain is built from TRBV5-1 and TRBJ2-3; 7 bases line up with TRBD1. From germline, CDR1 is SGHRS and CDR2 YFSETQ. CDR3 size: 15 residues. V lost 0 bases and J lost 0; bases outside the gene matches: 1. The CDR3 DNA reads as TGCGCCAGCAGCTTGGAGGGACAGAGCACAGATACGCAGTATTTT. Encoded protein: CASSLEGQSTDTQYF.

This chain connects TRBV7-2 to TRBJ2-3; maybe TRBD2 (6 bases). The CDR3 runs to 15 residues. Germline-derived CDR1 and CDR2 are SGHTA and FQGNSA. The V end was cut by 3 bases, the J end by 3 bases, with 13 bases between. CDR3 sequence (DNA): TGTGCCAGCAGCTTCCAGACGGGGGAAACAGATACGCAGTATTTT. This gives the protein CASSFQTGETDTQYF.

The V and J genes are TRBV6-5 and TRBJ2-6, with D perhaps matching TRBD2 (5 bases). V was clipped by 6 bases and J by 0 bases, with 6 bases between them. The CDR3 spans 14 residues. Germline V gene lookup returns CDR1 MNHEY and CDR2 SVGAGI. The DNA of the CDR3 is TGTGCCAGCAGCCGGGACTCTGGGGCCAACGTCCTGACTTTC. It is translated as CASSRDSGANVLTF.

The rearrangement joins TRBV6-5 to TRBJ1-5; 7 bases line up with TRBD1. V was clipped by 6 bases and J by 5 bases; unmatched bases: 7. Per the germline V gene, CDR1 is MNHEY and CDR2 is SVGAGI. The CDR3 length is 14 residues. The CDR3 region has the DNA TGTGCCAGCAGCCTTGGACAGGCTGATCAGCCCCAGCATTTT. Its protein product is CASSLGQADQPQHF.

The genes are TRBV5-1 and TRBJ2-3; D uncertain. The CDR3 is 14 amino acids. The V end lost 3 bases, the J end lost 2 bases, and 10 bases lay between the germline ends. Germline values: CDR1 SGHRS, CDR2 YFSETQ. Written as DNA, the CDR3 is TGCGCCAGCAGCTACCGATCGGCCACAGATACGCAGTATTTT. Residues: CASSYRSATDTQYF.

The J gene is TRBJ2-5, the V gene TRBV28; D not certain. Germline CDR1 reads MDHEN; CDR2 reads SYDVKM. V was shortened by 6 bases and J by 6 bases, with 8 bases between the two germline ends. The CDR3 runs 11 residues. The CDR3 DNA reads TGTGCCAGCAGCAGTCGGAAGACCCAGTACTTC. Residues: CASSSRKTQYF.

The chain employs TRBV19 and TRBJ2-7; 7 positions match TRBD2. Germline V gene lookup returns CDR1 LNHDA and CDR2 SQIVND (reference sequence). V lost 0 bases and J lost 2; bases outside the gene matches: 7. The length of the CDR3 is 16 residues. CDR3 protein: CASSIDSGGTTYEQYF. The CDR3 DNA is TGTGCCAGTAGTATAGACTCGGGAGGTACCACCTACGAGCAGTACTTC.

This chain joins TRBV7-3 and TRBJ1-3; D is uncertain. Trimming stripped 5 bases from V and 0 bases from J, with 5 bases between. Germline V gene data show CDR1 as SGHTA and CDR2 as FQGTGA. The CDR3 runs 13 residues. CDR3 bases: TGTGCCAGCAGCCTTGGCTCTGGAAACACCATATATTTT. This codes for CASSLGSGNTIYF.

This clone has just a few counts. This chain links TRBV5-4 with TRBJ1-1; no definite D call. The CDR3 consists of 14 residues. Germline CDR1 reads SGHNT; CDR2 reads YYREEE (reference sequence). The ends were cut back, 3 bases at V and 1 base at J, with 10 bases in the middle. CDR3 coding DNA: TGTGCCAGCAGCTCCGGACGCCAGAACACTGAAGCTTTCTTT. Translated: CASSSGRQNTEAFF.

V gene TRBV7-2 combines with J gene TRBJ2-5; TRBD1 matches 9 bases. The CDR3 covers 16 residues. Trimming at V came to 6 bases and at J to 1 base, leaving 9 bases not matched to a gene. The germline V gene has CDR1 SGHTA and CDR2 FQGNSA. CDR3 loop: CASRTRTGAFQETQYF. The CDR3 DNA sequence: TGTGCCAGCAGGACGAGGACAGGGGCCTTCCAAGAGACCCAGTACTTC.

The genes are TRBV29-1 and TRBJ1-2, with D possibly TRBD1 on 5 matching bases. Germline V CDR1 and CDR2: SQVTM, ANQGSEA. CDR3 length: 12 residues. V was trimmed by 7 bases and J by 2 bases, leaving 11 bases between them. In nucleotides, the CDR3 is TGCAGCGCGACGGGGCGGAACTATGGCTACACCTTC. It encodes CSATGRNYGYTF.

The J gene is TRBJ1-2, the V gene TRBV2, with 8 bases identical to TRBD1. V lost 6 bases and J lost 8; bases outside the gene matches: 2. Germline CDR1 and CDR2: SNHLY and FYNNEI. This CDR3 contains 11 residues. CDR3 DNA sequence: TGTGCCAGCAGGCAGGGGGCGGGCTACACCTTC. Protein product: CASRQGAGYTF.

This chain joins TRBV6-1 and TRBJ1-2, with TRBD1 matching 7 bases. J was trimmed by 0 bases and V by 8 bases; bases with no gene match: 6. CDR1 is MNHNS and CDR2 is SASEGT in the germline V gene. There are 14 residues in the CDR3. The CDR3 region has the DNA TGTGCCAGCCAACACGGACAGGCTAACTATGGCTACACCTTC. Its translation: CASQHGQANYGYTF.

This sequence joins TRBV28 and TRBJ1-5, with D unclear. Trimming removed 2 bases from V and 11 bases from J, with 10 bases in between. Germline-derived CDR1 and CDR2 are MDHEN and SYDVKM. The CDR3 extends over 12 amino acids. The CDR3, as DNA: TGTGCCAGCAGTTTAAATAGGAGGGCCCAGCATTTT. Protein: CASSLNRRAQHF.

The chain combines TRBV30 with TRBJ2-3; 8 nucleotides line up with TRBD2. Per germline, CDR1 GTSNPN and CDR2 SVGIG (reference sequence). This CDR3 is 15 amino acids long. The J segment lost 5 bases and the V segment lost 8 bases, leaving 15 bases of the junction unmatched. This chain's CDR3 is CAALRAGAQGDTQYF. The CDR3 DNA reads TGTGCCGCATTAAGAGCGGGGGCCCAAGGAGATACGCAGTATTTT. Full variable domain (rest looked up from reference TRBV30 and TRBJ2-3): SQTIHQWPATLVQPVGSPLSLECTVEGTSNPNLYWYRQAAGRGLQLLFYSVGIGQISSEVPQNLSASRPQDRQFILSSKKLLLSDSGFYLCAALRAGAQGDTQYFGPGTRLTVL.